The 12 T cell receptor beta chains given below trace back to one sample, sequenced in a study of cytomegalovirus exposure and HLA in healthy donors. The PCR had 60 Vbeta and 13 Jbeta primers. Assay: immunoSEQ multiplex PCR; the TCRdb copy retains only in-frame clones and omits some. The sample lists over 150,000 clones, around 76% seen once, with less than 1.6% in the top ten. The material sequenced was PBMCs. Receptors were obtained from a girl aged 10-17 years in good health and CMV-seropositive.

The CDR3 coding sequence is TGTGCCAGCAGCTCAAGGGGTTCTTGGAGTCGATCCTACAATGAGCAGTTCTTC. It yields the protein CASSSRGSWSRSYNEQFF. The chain employs TRBV28 and TRBJ2-1; tentatively, D is TRBD1 (5 bases). CDR3 length equals 18 residues. V was shortened by 6 bases and J by 1 base, with 22 bases between the two germline ends. Per germline, CDR1 MDHEN and CDR2 SYDVKM.

The rearrangement links TRBV7-3 to TRBJ2-1; D is ambiguous. The ends were cut back, 1 base at V and 1 base at J, with 5 bases in the middle. Germline V CDR1 and CDR2: SGHTA, FQGTGA. This CDR3 comprises 14 residues. CDR3 protein: CASSLSRSYNEQFF. The CDR3 nucleotides read TGTGCCAGCAGCTTAAGCAGGTCCTACAATGAGCAGTTCTTC.

V and J are TRBV2 and TRBJ1-2; the D is unclear. Germline V gene sequence: CDR1 SNHLY, CDR2 FYNNEI. The CDR3 is made up of 13 amino acids. The V and J ends lost 7 bases and 4 bases respectively, with 13 bases between them. DNA of the CDR3: TGTGCCAGCAATCCCACAGCTTCCTATGGCTACACCTTC. It yields the protein CASNPTASYGYTF. Based on the CDR3 plus reference TRBV2 and TRBJ1-2, the full variable domain is EPEVTQTPSHQVTQMGQEVILRCVPISNHLYFYWYRQILGQKVEFLVSFYNNEISEKSEIFDDQFSVERPDGSNFTLKIRSTKLEDSAMYFCASNPTASYGYTFGSGTRLTVV.

The chain couples TRBV27 to TRBJ2-7; 11 bases map to TRBD1. The germline V gene has CDR1 MNHEY and CDR2 SMNVEV (reference sequence). Losses at the gene ends were 3 bases for V and 2 bases for J; bases not matched to a gene: 3. This CDR3 has 15 residues. CDR3: CASSFGGQGAYEQYF. The CDR3 region has the DNA TGTGCCAGCAGTTTTGGGGGACAGGGGGCCTACGAGCAGTACTTC.

The gene calls are TRBV5-1 and TRBJ1-3; perhaps TRBD1 as D (5 bases). V was cut by 0 bases and J by 2 bases, with 12 bases left in between. The CDR3 is 16 residues long. Germline V lookup: CDR1 SGHRS, CDR2 YFSETQ. The CDR3 nucleotides are TGCGCCAGCAGCTTGGCGTTGACAGCTACTGGAAACACCATATATTTT. Protein product: CASSLALTATGNTIYF.

This chain connects TRBV28 to TRBJ1-5; 9 bases are shared with TRBD1. CDR1 and CDR2 from the germline V gene are MDHEN and SYDVKM. The CDR3 length is 15 residues. V lost 5 bases to trimming and J lost 2 bases; unmatched junction nucleotides: 4. CDR3 bases: TGTGCCAGCAGTACAGGGGGCGAGGGCAATCAGCCCCAGCATTTT. This gives the protein CASSTGGEGNQPQHF.

The rearrangement uses TRBV5-1 and TRBJ1-2; D perhaps matches TRBD1 (6 bases). The CDR3 covers 14 residues. Trimming cost V 3 bases and J 2 bases, with 11 bases left between them. Looked up from germline, CDR1 is SGHRS and CDR2 is YFSETQ. Here the CDR3 reads CASSSRGQNYGYTF. The CDR3 DNA follows: TGCGCCAGCAGCTCCAGGGGTCAAAACTATGGCTACACCTTC.

The chain carries TRBV4-2 and TRBJ1-2; TRBD1 is a possible D gene (6 bases). The germline V and J ends were trimmed by 7 bases and 4 bases, with 13 bases remaining between them. The V gene's germline CDR1 is LGHNA and CDR2 YNFKEQ. This CDR3 is built from 13 residues. Here the CDR3 reads CASTGGLGYGYTF. The CDR3 nucleotides read TGTGCCAGCACGGGGGGGCTCGGCTATGGCTACACCTTC.

The count of this clone is one. The chain links TRBV29-1 to TRBJ2-1; maybe TRBD2 (5 bases). Per germline, CDR1 SQVTM and CDR2 ANQGSEA. V shed 6 bases and J shed 1 base, with 13 bases lying between them. The CDR3 is 14 residues long. The CDR3 region has the DNA TGCAGCGTCGATAAACCGGGATCCTACAATGAGCAGTTCTTC. Translation: CSVDKPGSYNEQFF.

The chain employs TRBV11-2 and TRBJ2-2; no clear D gene. CDR1 and CDR2 (germline): SGHAT, FQNNGV. The CDR3 extends over 13 amino acids. V was trimmed by 1 base and J by 8 bases, leaving 8 bases between them. The CDR3 loop is CASSLGAPGELFF. In nucleotides, the CDR3 is TGTGCCAGCAGCTTAGGGGCCCCTGGGGAGCTGTTTTTT.

The chain employs TRBV7-3 and TRBJ2-2; 16 bases are shared with TRBD2. Germline assignment: CDR1 SGHTA and CDR2 FQGTGA. V lost 5 bases and J lost 7; bases outside the gene matches: 16. This CDR3 spans 20 amino acids. CDR3: CASSPPTGTSGGAIIGELFF. The CDR3 bases are TGTGCCAGCAGCCCACCGACCGGGACTAGCGGGGGGGCGATTATCGGGGAGCTGTTTTTT.

The J gene is TRBJ2-2, the V gene TRBV15, with D possibly matching TRBD1 (6 bases). CDR1 is LNHNV, CDR2 YYDKDF, per germline (reference sequence). V dropped 3 bases and J dropped 1 base, with 12 bases sitting between them. This CDR3 region has 16 residues. The CDR3 region has the DNA TGTGCCACCAGCAGGGACAGCCCGGAGAACACCGGGGAGCTGTTTTTT. This codes for CATSRDSPENTGELFF.